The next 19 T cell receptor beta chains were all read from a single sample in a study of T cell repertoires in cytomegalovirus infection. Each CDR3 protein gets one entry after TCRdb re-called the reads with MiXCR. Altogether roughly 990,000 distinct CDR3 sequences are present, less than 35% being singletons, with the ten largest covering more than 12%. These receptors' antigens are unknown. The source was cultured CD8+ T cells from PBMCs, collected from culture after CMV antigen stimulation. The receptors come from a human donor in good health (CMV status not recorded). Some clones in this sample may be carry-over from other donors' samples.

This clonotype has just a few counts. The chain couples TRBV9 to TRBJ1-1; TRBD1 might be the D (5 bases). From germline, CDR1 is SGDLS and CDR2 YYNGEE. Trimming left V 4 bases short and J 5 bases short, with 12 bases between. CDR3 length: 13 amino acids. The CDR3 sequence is CASSRRTLTEAFF. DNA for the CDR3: TGTGCCAGCAGCAGGCGGACATTGACTGAAGCTTTCTTT.

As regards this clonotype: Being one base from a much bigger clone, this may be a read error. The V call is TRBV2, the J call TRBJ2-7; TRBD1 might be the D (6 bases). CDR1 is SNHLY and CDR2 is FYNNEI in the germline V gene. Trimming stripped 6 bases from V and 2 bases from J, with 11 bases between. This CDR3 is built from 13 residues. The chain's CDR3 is CASRSGTPYEQYV. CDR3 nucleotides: TGTGCCAGCAGATCCGGGACACCCTACGAGCAGTACGTC.

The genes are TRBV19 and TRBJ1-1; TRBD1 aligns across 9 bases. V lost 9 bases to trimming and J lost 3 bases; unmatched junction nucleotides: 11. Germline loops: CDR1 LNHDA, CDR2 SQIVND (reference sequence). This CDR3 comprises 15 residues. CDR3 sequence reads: CASRDRVMSDTEAFF. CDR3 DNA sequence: TGTGCCAGCAGGGACAGGGTAATGTCGGACACTGAAGCTTTCTTT.

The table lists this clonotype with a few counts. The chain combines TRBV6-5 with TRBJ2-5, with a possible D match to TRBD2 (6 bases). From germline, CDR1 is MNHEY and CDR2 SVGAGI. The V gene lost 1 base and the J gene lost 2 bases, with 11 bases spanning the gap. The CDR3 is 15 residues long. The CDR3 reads CASSYYVGTQETQYF. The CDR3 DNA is TGTGCCAGCAGTTACTATGTCGGGACTCAAGAGACCCAGTACTTC.

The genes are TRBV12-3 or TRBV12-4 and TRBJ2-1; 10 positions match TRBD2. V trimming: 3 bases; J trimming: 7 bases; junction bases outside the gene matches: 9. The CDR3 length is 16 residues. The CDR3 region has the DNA TGTGCCAGCAGTTTCTCAGCGGGGGGGCGTAAGAATGAGCAGTTCTTC. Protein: CASSFSAGGRKNEQFF.

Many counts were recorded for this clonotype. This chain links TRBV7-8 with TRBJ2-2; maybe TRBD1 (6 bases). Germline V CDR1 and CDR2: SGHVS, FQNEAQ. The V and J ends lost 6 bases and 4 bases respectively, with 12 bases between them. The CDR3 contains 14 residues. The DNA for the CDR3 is TGTGCCAGCAGGGAGACAGGAAGCACCGGGGAGCTGTTTTTT. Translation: CASRETGSTGELFF.

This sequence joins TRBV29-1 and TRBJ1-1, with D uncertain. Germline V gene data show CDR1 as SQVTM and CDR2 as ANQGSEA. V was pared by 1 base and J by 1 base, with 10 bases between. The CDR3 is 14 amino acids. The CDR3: CSVEGDYANTEAFF. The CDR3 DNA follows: TGCAGCGTTGAAGGAGATTATGCGAACACTGAAGCTTTCTTT.

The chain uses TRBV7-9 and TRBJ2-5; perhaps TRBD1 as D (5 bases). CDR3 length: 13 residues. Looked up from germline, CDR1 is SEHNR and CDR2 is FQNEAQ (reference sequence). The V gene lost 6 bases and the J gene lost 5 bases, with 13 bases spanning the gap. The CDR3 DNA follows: TGTGCCAGCAGTCCTAAGGGGTCTGAGACCCAGTACTTC. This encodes CASSPKGSETQYF.

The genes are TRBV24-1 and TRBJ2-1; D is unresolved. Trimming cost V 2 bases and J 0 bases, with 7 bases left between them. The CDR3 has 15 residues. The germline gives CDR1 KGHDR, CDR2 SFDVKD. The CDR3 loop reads CATSDSPGSYNEQFF. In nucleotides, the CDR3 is TGTGCCACCAGTGATTCCCCGGGCTCCTACAATGAGCAGTTCTTC.

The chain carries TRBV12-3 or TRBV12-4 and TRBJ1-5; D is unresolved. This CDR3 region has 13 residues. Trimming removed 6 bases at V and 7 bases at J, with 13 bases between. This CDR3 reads CASSAPFEQPQHF. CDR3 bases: TGTGCCAGCAGCGCCCCCTTTGAGCAGCCCCAGCATTTT.

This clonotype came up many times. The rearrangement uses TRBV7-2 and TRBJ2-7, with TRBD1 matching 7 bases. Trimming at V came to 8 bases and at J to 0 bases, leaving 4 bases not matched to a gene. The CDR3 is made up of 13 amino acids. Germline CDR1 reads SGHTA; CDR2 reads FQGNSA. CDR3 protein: CASRQGPSYEQYF. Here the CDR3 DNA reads TGTGCCAGCCGACAGGGCCCCTCCTACGAGCAGTACTTC.

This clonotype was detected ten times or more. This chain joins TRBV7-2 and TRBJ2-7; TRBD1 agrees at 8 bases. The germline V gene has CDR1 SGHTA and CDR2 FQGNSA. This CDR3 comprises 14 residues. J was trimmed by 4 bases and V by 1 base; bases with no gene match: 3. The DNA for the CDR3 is TGTGCCAGCAGCTTAGGGACAGGGCCTTACGAGCAGTACGTC. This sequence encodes CASSLGTGPYEQYV.

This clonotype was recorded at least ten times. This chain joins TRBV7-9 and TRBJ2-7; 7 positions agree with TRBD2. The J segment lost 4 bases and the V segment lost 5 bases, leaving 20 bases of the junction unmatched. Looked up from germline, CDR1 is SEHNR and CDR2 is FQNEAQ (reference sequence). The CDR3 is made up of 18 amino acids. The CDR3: CASSHLPRTRNARYEQYV. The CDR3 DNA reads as TGTGCCAGCAGCCACCTTCCCAGGACTAGAAACGCCCGATACGAGCAGTACGTC.

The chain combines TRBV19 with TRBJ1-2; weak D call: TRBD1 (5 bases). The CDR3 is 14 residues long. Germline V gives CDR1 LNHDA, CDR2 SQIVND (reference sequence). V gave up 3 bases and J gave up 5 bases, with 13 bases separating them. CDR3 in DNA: TGTGCCAGTAGTATCCGGGACGATCGTTATGGCTACACCTTC. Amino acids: CASSIRDDRYGYTF. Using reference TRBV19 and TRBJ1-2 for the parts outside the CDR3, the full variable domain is DGGITQSPKYLFRKEGQNVTLSCEQNLNHDAMYWYRQDPGQGLRLIYYSQIVNDFQKGDIAEGYSVSREKKESFPLTVTSAQKNPTAFYLCASSIRDDRYGYTFGSGTRLTVV.

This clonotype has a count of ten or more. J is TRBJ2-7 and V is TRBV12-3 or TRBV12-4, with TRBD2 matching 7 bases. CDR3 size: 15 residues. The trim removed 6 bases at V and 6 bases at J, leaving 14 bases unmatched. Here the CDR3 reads CASSTPEGGPGEQYV. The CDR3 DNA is TGTGCCAGCAGCACTCCTGAGGGAGGGCCAGGCGAGCAGTACGTC.

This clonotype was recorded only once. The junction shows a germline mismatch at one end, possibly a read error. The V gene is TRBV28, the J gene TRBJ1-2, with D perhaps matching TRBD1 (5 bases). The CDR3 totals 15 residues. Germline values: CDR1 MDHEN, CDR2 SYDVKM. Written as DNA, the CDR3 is TGTACCAGCCGGGACTACCCATTGTTAATGCATGGCTACACCTTC. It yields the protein CTSRDYPLLMHGYTF.

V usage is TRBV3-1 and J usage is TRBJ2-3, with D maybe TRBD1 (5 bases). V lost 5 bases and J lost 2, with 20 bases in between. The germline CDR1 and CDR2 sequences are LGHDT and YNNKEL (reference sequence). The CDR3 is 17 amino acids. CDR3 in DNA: TGTGCCAGCAGCTTTGAGGCACATGGGGCTTTCACAGATACGCAGTATTTT. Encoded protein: CASSFEAHGAFTDTQYF.

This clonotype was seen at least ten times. The CDR3: CASSTGEQFF. The CDR3 DNA is TGTGCCAGCAGTACAGGCGAGCAGTTCTTC. J is TRBJ2-1 and V is TRBV7-2; D is perhaps TRBD1 (5 bases). The ends were cut back, 6 bases at V and 10 bases at J, with 7 bases in the middle. CDR1 is SGHTA and CDR2 is FQGNSA in the germline V gene. The CDR3 loop spans 10 amino acids.

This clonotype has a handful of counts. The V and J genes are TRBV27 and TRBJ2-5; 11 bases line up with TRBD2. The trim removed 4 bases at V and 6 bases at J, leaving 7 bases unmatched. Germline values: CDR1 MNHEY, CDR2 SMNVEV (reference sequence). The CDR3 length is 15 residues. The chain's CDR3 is CASSSWTSGPQTQYF. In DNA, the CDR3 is TGTGCCAGCAGTTCGTGGACTAGCGGGCCTCAGACCCAGTACTTC.